Listed below are T cell receptor beta chains from one sample, sequenced in a study of T cell responses to AZD1222 COVID-19 vaccine. The table came from immunoSEQ multiplex PCR; TCRdb's copy has only in-frame clones and leaves some out. The table lists roughly 150,000 clones, around nine tenths of them singletons. The sequencing here drew on peripheral blood, taken 28 days after the second AZD1222 dose. The receptors were sampled from an adult who received the AZD1222 COVID-19 vaccine. Both conserved end residues are part of each CDR3. A D gene is named only where the DNA matches it firmly. Rows give clone size only sometimes, using once, few, many, or a class for an expanded clone.

>once|TRBD1|TRBV6-2/TRBV6-3|TRBJ1-2
TGTGCCAGCAGTTACGGACCGACAGGGAACTATGGCTACACCTTC
CASSYGPTGNYGYTF
>NA|TRBD1|TRBV19|TRBJ2-3
TGTGCCAGTAGTCTTATCGGACAGGGAAATACGCAGTATTTT
CASSLIGQGNTQYF
>few|NA|TRBV4-3|TRBJ1-1
TGCGCCAGCAGCCAAGATACTGGGGGGGCTGAAGCTTTCTTT
CASSQDTGGAEAFF
>NA|NA|TRBV10-1|TRBJ2-3
TGCGCCAGTCAAGGAGCAGGTTTCACAGATACGCAGTATTTT
CASQGAGFTDTQYF
>NA|NA|TRBV20-1|TRBJ2-7
TGCAGTGCTAGTTCGTCGGCCAGATCCTACGAGCAGTACTTC
CSASSSARSYEQYF
>NA|NA|TRBV12-3/TRBV12-4|TRBJ2-7
TGTGCCAGCAGTTTGGGAGCATACGAGCAGTACTTC
CASSLGAYEQYF
>few|TRBD2|TRBV7-6|TRBJ2-2
TGTGCCAGCAGCCCGCATCTAGCGGGGGCTCACACCGGGGAGCTGTTTTTT
CASSPHLAGAHTGELFF
>once|NA|TRBV11-2|TRBJ1-1
TGTGCCAGCAGCTTAGGGACAATGGCTGAAGCTTTCTTT
CASSLGTMAEAFF
>NA|NA|TRBV23-1|TRBJ1-1
TGCGCCACCGCGGTGGATTCAGGGGTTAGGATGAACACTGAAGCTTTCTTT
CATAVDSGVRMNTEAFF
>NA|TRBD1|TRBV10-3|TRBJ1-1
TGTGCCATCAGTCAGGCCATCGCGGCAGGGGGCGAATCTGAAGCTTTCTTT
CAISQAIAAGGESEAFF
>NA|NA|TRBV19|TRBJ1-6
TGTGCCAGTAGTATATGGGTTAATAATTCACCCCTCCACTTT
CASSIWVNNSPLHF
>NA|NA|TRBV19|TRBJ2-5
TGTGCCAGTAGTATAATCGGAGGACAGCAAGAGACCCAGTACTTC
CASSIIGGQQETQYF
>NA|NA|TRBV18|TRBJ1-1
TGTGCCAGCTCACCTATCAAGCCGGCAATGGCTGAAGCTTTCTTT
CASSPIKPAMAEAFF
>NA|NA|TRBV27|TRBJ1-5
TGTGCCAGCAGTGTACAGGGTCCCAATCAGCCCCAGCATTTT
CASSVQGPNQPQHF
>NA|NA|TRBV6-5|TRBJ1-2
TGTGCCAGCAGTTACGGGGTCAGGACCTATGGCTACACCTTC
CASSYGVRTYGYTF
>NA|NA|TRBV9|TRBJ1-2
TGTGCCAGCAGCGTGGCAGGGAGGATCTACACCTTC
CASSVAGRIYTF
>NA|TRBD2|TRBV2|TRBJ2-7
TGTGCCAGCAACCCCAGCGGGGGGCGGGGCGAGCAGTACTTC
CASNPSGGRGEQYF
>NA|TRBD2|TRBV9|TRBJ2-7
TGTGCCAGCAGCCTGGGACTAGCGGGGGACCCTGGCGAGCAGTACTTC
CASSLGLAGDPGEQYF
>NA|TRBD1|TRBV29-1|TRBJ2-7
TGCAGCGGCGGAAATACAGGGGGCTCCTACGAGCAGTACTTC
CSGGNTGGSYEQYF
>NA|NA|TRBV11-2|TRBJ2-5
TGTGCCAGCAGCCTAGGGCTGCAAGAGACCCAGTACTTC
CASSLGLQETQYF
>few|NA|TRBV6-6|TRBJ2-3
TGTGCCTCGGGAGATACGCAGTATTTT
CASGDTQYF
>once|NA|TRBV2|TRBJ2-1
TGTGCCAGCAGTGACGGCAGGGGTGTTTCCTACAATGAGCAGTTCTTC
CASSDGRGVSYNEQFF
>NA|TRBD2|TRBV13|TRBJ2-7
TGTGCCAGCAGCCCGCGGCGGGGGAGCTCCTACGAGCAGTACTTC
CASSPRRGSSYEQYF
>NA|NA|TRBV10-3|TRBJ1-1
TGTGCCATCGGGGCAGGTTCGTACGTGGGAAACACTGAAGCTTTCTTT
CAIGAGSYVGNTEAFF
>NA|TRBD1|TRBV4-1|TRBJ2-7
TGCGCCAGCAGCCCGTTTTCAGGGGGCTACTACGAGCAGTACTTC
CASSPFSGGYYEQYF
>NA|NA|TRBV20-1|TRBJ1-1
TGCAGTGCCCCATTGAACACTGAAGCTTTCTTT
CSAPLNTEAFF